This TCR beta chain was obtained from a study of blood T cell repertoires in COVID-19. Clones were sequenced by immunoSEQ multiplex PCR, and TCRdb holds only the in-frame ones, with some missing. The sample has roughly 260,000 clones, 80% to 90% seen once. Germline V gene lookup returns CDR1 DFQATT and CDR2 SNEGSKA (reference sequence). Losses at the gene ends were 4 bases for V and 0 bases for J; bases not matched to a gene: 2. The CDR3 loop spans 14 amino acids. The sequencing input was PBMCs or T cells enriched from blood (not recorded which). V gene TRBV20-1 combines with J gene TRBJ1-3; 8 bases fit TRBD1. The source of this sequence is a woman in her forties or fifties who had recovered from COVID-19. CDR3 loop: CSANDRGSGNTIYF. CDR3 in DNA: TGCAGTGCTAATGACAGGGGCTCTGGAAACACCATATATTTT.